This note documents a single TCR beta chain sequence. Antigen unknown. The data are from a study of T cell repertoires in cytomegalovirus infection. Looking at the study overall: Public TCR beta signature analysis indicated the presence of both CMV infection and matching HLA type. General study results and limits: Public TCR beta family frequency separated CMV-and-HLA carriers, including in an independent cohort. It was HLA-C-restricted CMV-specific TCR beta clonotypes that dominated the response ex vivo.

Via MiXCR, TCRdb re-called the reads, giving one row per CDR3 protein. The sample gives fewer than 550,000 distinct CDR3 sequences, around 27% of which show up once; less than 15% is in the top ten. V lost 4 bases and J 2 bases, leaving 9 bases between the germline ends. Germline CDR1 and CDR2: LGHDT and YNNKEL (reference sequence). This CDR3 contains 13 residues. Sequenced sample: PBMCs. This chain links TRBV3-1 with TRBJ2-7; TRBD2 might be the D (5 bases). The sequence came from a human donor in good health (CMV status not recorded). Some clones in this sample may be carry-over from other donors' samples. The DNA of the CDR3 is TGTGCCAGCAGCCGCCTCGGGACCTACGAGCAGTACTTC. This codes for CASSRLGTYEQYF.